A single sample gave rise to the 21 T cell receptor beta chains below, sequenced in a study of blood T cell repertoires in COVID-19. Clones were sequenced by immunoSEQ multiplex PCR, and TCRdb holds only the in-frame ones, with some missing. Of tens of thousands of clones detected, 89% appear once; the ten largest clones hold around two fifths. The sequenced sample consisted of peripheral blood. These receptors originate from a woman aged 55-69 years with COVID-19, enrolled during active disease.

The V call is TRBV6-5, the J call TRBJ2-3; D gene unclear. CDR3 length: 12 amino acids. V was pared by 5 bases and J by 13 bases, with 16 bases between. The germline CDR1 and CDR2 sequences are MNHEY and SVGAGI. Here the CDR3 reads CASSHLSQYEYF. The CDR3 region has the DNA TGTGCCAGCAGTCACCTTTCCCAGTATGAGTATTTT.

The chain is built from TRBV7-9 and TRBJ1-2; possibly TRBD1 for D (6 bases). Trimming stripped 5 bases from V and 0 bases from J, with 19 bases between. Germline loops: CDR1 SEHNR, CDR2 FQNEAQ (reference sequence). CDR3 length equals 17 residues. The chain's CDR3 is CASSPQGYSVANYGYTF. The CDR3 DNA reads TGTGCCAGCAGCCCCCAGGGGTACTCTGTGGCTAACTATGGCTACACCTTC.

The chain recombines TRBV3-1 (or the pseudogene TRBV3-2) with TRBJ2-7, with D tentatively TRBD2 (5 bases). Trimming removed 4 bases at V and 8 bases at J, with 24 bases between. CDR1 is LGHDT, CDR2 YNNKEL, per germline (reference sequence). The CDR3 is 16 amino acids. The CDR3 region is CASSPGFFDRGRQQYF. CDR3 bases: TGTGCCAGCAGCCCCGGTTTTTTTGACCGGGGTCGTCAGCAGTACTTC.

This chain connects TRBV2 to TRBJ2-3, with TRBD2 identical over 8 bases. CDR1 and CDR2 from the germline V gene are SNHLY and FYNNEI. Trimming took 6 bases from V and 3 from J; bases not matched to a gene: 8. This CDR3 contains 15 residues. The chain's CDR3 is CASRGTSLSTDTQYF. The CDR3 DNA reads TGTGCCAGCAGGGGGACTAGTTTGTCAACAGATACGCAGTATTTT.

This rearrangement joins TRBV10-3 to TRBJ2-7, with 9 bases identical to TRBD1. V lost 6 bases, J lost 5 bases, and 8 bases stayed unmatched. The CDR3 is 14 residues long. Germline CDR1 reads ENHRY; CDR2 reads SYGVKD. DNA for the CDR3: TGTGCCATCAGCTTACAGGGGGCAAGAGACGAGCAGTACTTC. It encodes CAISLQGARDEQYF.

The chain carries TRBV10-3 and TRBJ1-6; no firm D call. Per the germline V gene, CDR1 is ENHRY and CDR2 is SYGVKD. Trimming removed 2 bases at V and 10 bases at J, with 15 bases between. CDR3 length: 15 amino acids. The CDR3 DNA reads TGTGCCATCAGTGAGAGAGGAGGGAGTGGCTCACCCCTCCACTTT. Amino acid sequence: CAISERGGSGSPLHF.

The chain has TRBV19 and TRBJ2-5; 9 nucleotides line up with TRBD1. The V and J ends lost 4 bases and 5 bases, in that order; junction bases with no gene match: 8. Germline V gene sequence: CDR1 LNHDA, CDR2 SQIVND (reference sequence). The CDR3 covers 15 residues. CDR3 sequence reads: CASSTTGGPQETQYF. In DNA form, the CDR3 reads TGTGCCAGTAGTACCACAGGGGGCCCTCAGGAGACCCAGTACTTC.

V is TRBV6-9 and J is TRBJ2-1; 7 bases are a match to TRBD2. The V gene's germline CDR1 is MNHGY and CDR2 SVAAGI. This CDR3 spans 16 amino acids. The J segment lost 4 bases and the V segment lost 2 bases, leaving 8 bases of the junction unmatched. CDR3 residues: CASSYRAASGYNEQFF. DNA of the CDR3: TGTGCCAGCAGTTATCGGGCGGCTAGCGGTTACAATGAGCAGTTCTTC.

This chain joins TRBV6-2 or TRBV6-3 and TRBJ1-2; the D is unclear. V lost 2 bases and J 4 bases, leaving 8 bases between the germline ends. Looked up from germline, CDR1 is MNHEY and CDR2 is SVGEGT. The CDR3 runs 13 residues. The CDR3 protein is CASSYEGTYGYTF. CDR3 bases: TGTGCCAGCAGTTACGAGGGTACCTATGGCTACACCTTC.

The chain uses TRBV19 and TRBJ2-3, with 9 bases that match TRBD2. The CDR3 spans 13 residues. The germline V gene has CDR1 LNHDA and CDR2 SQIVND (reference sequence). J was trimmed by 2 bases and V by 8 bases; bases with no gene match: 2. The CDR3 sequence: CASASGITDTQYF. As DNA, the CDR3 is TGTGCCAGTGCTAGCGGGATCACAGATACGCAGTATTTT.

The genes are TRBV16 and TRBJ2-5; D unresolved. The CDR3 is 13 residues long. The germline V gene has CDR1 KGHSY and CDR2 FQNENV. V was shortened by 2 bases and J by 4 bases, with 8 bases between the two germline ends. CDR3: CASSQGRLETQYF. The CDR3 nucleotides read TGTGCCAGCAGCCAAGGCAGGTTAGAGACCCAGTACTTC.

V usage is TRBV5-3 and J usage is TRBJ2-1; perhaps TRBD2 as D (6 bases). TRBV5-3 has ORF status, its function being uncertain. The CDR3 is made up of 14 amino acids. Deletions cut 8 bases from V and 7 bases from J, with 19 bases between. The CDR3 loop is CASRGLSLGNEQFF. The CDR3 bases are TGTGCCAGCCGGGGACTGAGCTTGGGAAATGAGCAGTTCTTC.

This sequence joins TRBV3-1 (or the pseudogene TRBV3-2) and TRBJ2-2; 7 bases match TRBD1. The CDR3 sequence is 17 residues long. The germline V gene has CDR1 LGHDT and CDR2 YNNKEL (reference sequence). Germline trimming cut 2 bases from V and 5 bases from J; bases unmatched to any gene: 11. CDR3 sequence reads: CASSQYPDRVGTGELFF. As DNA, the CDR3 is TGTGCCAGCAGCCAATATCCAGACAGGGTGGGGACCGGGGAGCTGTTTTTT.

This CDR3 is CASSSAGSGYTF. For the CDR3, the DNA is TGTGCCAGCAGCTCTGCAGGGTCTGGCTACACCTTC. The rearrangement uses TRBV5-4 and TRBJ1-2, with D tentatively TRBD1 (5 bases). The CDR3 contains 12 residues. From germline, CDR1 is SGHNT and CDR2 YYREEE (reference sequence). V gave up 3 bases and J gave up 7 bases, with 10 bases separating them.

This rearrangement joins TRBV6-5 to TRBJ1-2, with a weak D call TRBD1 (6 bases). V was cut by 4 bases and J by 5 bases, with 11 bases left in between. Germline V CDR1 and CDR2: MNHEY, SVGAGI. The CDR3 length is 13 residues. CDR3 in amino acids: CASSLQGGYGYTF. DNA for the CDR3: TGTGCCAGCAGTTTACAGGGTGGATATGGCTACACCTTC.

V gene TRBV2 combines with J gene TRBJ2-3, with D perhaps matching TRBD1 (5 bases). The CDR3 contains 12 residues. Germline CDR1 is SNHLY and CDR2 is FYNNEI. Trimming removed 7 bases from V and 6 bases from J, with 11 bases in between. The CDR3 loop is CASIVTGDTQYF. CDR3 in DNA: TGTGCCAGCATCGTCACAGGTGATACGCAGTATTTT.

V gene TRBV6-2 or TRBV6-3 combines with J gene TRBJ1-5, with a weak D call TRBD1 (6 bases). This CDR3 is built from 17 residues. Germline V gene lookup returns CDR1 MNHEY and CDR2 SVGEGT. Trimming took off 0 bases at V and 7 bases at J, with 19 bases between the two ends. This CDR3 is CASSYSTGGPGRQPQHF. The CDR3, as DNA: TGTGCCAGCAGTTACTCGACGGGGGGGCCCGGTCGGCAGCCCCAGCATTTT.

The table lists this clone with a few counts. The gene calls are TRBV7-9 and TRBJ2-3; a possible D gene is TRBD1 (6 bases). Germline CDR1 reads SEHNR; CDR2 reads FQNEAQ (reference sequence). The CDR3 totals 15 residues. V was clipped by 3 bases and J by 0 bases, with 10 bases between them. The CDR3 is CASSLWDMSTDTQYF. The CDR3 bases are TGTGCCAGCAGCTTGTGGGACATGAGCACAGATACGCAGTATTTT.

The chain employs TRBV7-9 and TRBJ1-1; D call uncertain. There are 16 residues in the CDR3. Trimming took off 5 bases at V and 1 base at J, with 17 bases between the two ends. CDR1 and CDR2 from the germline V gene are SEHNR and FQNEAQ (reference sequence). CDR3 in amino acids: CASSNYGKISNTEAFF. The CDR3 DNA follows: TGTGCCAGCAGCAATTACGGGAAGATTTCGAACACTGAAGCTTTCTTT.

This chain joins TRBV28 and TRBJ2-6; unclear D gene. Germline CDR1 and CDR2: MDHEN and SYDVKM. The V end lost 5 bases, the J end lost 2 bases, and 7 bases lay between the germline ends. The CDR3 spans 14 residues. The CDR3 DNA reads TGTGCCAGCAGTGCGTCTCCTGGGGCCAACGTCCTGACTTTC. It is translated as CASSASPGANVLTF.

The J gene is TRBJ1-1, the V gene TRBV7-9, with D tentatively TRBD1 (6 bases). The CDR3 totals 12 residues. V was shortened by 4 bases and J by 11 bases, with 14 bases between the two germline ends. Germline assignment: CDR1 SEHNR and CDR2 FQNEAQ (reference sequence). The CDR3 spells CASSSAQGRAFF. The CDR3 DNA reads as TGTGCCAGCAGCTCAGCTCAGGGGCGGGCTTTCTTT.